The next 11 T cell receptor beta chains were all read from a single sample in a study of blood T cell repertoires in COVID-19 (dated by TCRdb to 2020 to 2021). Libraries were built with the immunoSEQ multiplex PCR assay. Not all clones reach the TCRdb copy of this immuneACCESS table, which keeps in-frame sequences only. Checked studies attribute under half of the gap to unresolved V genes and leave the rest unexplained. The sample data list about 150,000 clones, and around 89% of these were observed just once. The ten largest clones capture around 2.1% of the sample. The material sequenced was peripheral blood. The receptors derive from a man aged 45 to 65 who had recovered from COVID-19.

The V gene is TRBV9, the J gene TRBJ2-2; 11 bases match TRBD1. This CDR3 has 19 residues. Germline CDR1 SGDLS, CDR2 YYNGEE. V was clipped by 0 bases and J by 0 bases; unmatched bases: 7. In nucleotides, the CDR3 is TGTGCCAGCAGCGTAGGACTACCGGGACAGGGGGCGAACACCGGGGAGCTGTTTTTT. Its translation: CASSVGLPGQGANTGELFF. Full variable domain (remainder filled in from reference TRBV9 and TRBJ2-2): DSGVTQTPKHLITATGQRVTLRCSPRSGDLSVYWYQQSLDQGLQFLIQYYNGEERAKGNILERFSAQQFPDLHSELNLSSLELGDSALYFCASSVGLPGQGANTGELFFGEGSRLTVL.

The V call is TRBV15, the J call TRBJ1-4; 8 nucleotides match TRBD1. This CDR3 is built from 21 residues. Trimming took 1 base from V and 0 from J; bases not matched to a gene: 16. Germline V gene sequence: CDR1 LNHNV, CDR2 YYDKDF (reference sequence). The DNA for the CDR3 is TGTGCCACCAGCAGAGGGGTGGGCAGGGGGCCCTCTCCGTCAACTAATGAAAAACTGTTTTTT. It is translated as CATSRGVGRGPSPSTNEKLFF.

This chain joins TRBV6-5 and TRBJ1-6, with D perhaps TRBD1 (5 bases). V shed 2 bases and J shed 7 bases, with 12 bases lying between them. This CDR3 contains 15 residues. The V gene's germline CDR1 is MNHEY and CDR2 SVGAGI. The CDR3 DNA is TGTGCCAGCAGTTACAACTATGGGGGGAATTCACCCCTCCACTTT. Protein sequence: CASSYNYGGNSPLHF.

This clone has just a few counts. The CDR3 spells CASSPTGNYGYTF. CDR3 in DNA: TGTGCCAGCAGTCCGACAGGGAACTATGGCTACACCTTC. This sequence joins TRBV28 and TRBJ1-2; TRBD1 matches at 7 bases. CDR1 is MDHEN, CDR2 SYDVKM, per germline. V lost 5 bases and J lost 2; bases outside the gene matches: 2. This CDR3 spans 13 amino acids.

V gene TRBV5-1 combines with J gene TRBJ2-1; D is possibly TRBD2 (6 bases). Trimming pared 7 bases from V and 9 bases from J, leaving 17 bases between. CDR1 is SGHRS, CDR2 YFSETQ, per germline. The CDR3 consists of 13 residues. CDR3: CASLLGGEGEQFF. CDR3 DNA sequence: TGCGCCAGCCTTCTGGGGGGAGAAGGTGAGCAGTTCTTC. Based on the CDR3 plus reference TRBV5-1 and TRBJ2-1, the full variable domain is KAGVTQTPRYLIKTRGQQVTLSCSPISGHRSVSWYQQTPGQGLQFLFEYFSETQRNKGNFPGRFSGRQFSNSRSEMNVSTLELGDSALYLCASLLGGEGEQFFGPGTRLTVL.

This chain links TRBV5-1 with TRBJ1-1, with D unclear. The germline gives CDR1 SGHRS, CDR2 YFSETQ. CDR3 length: 13 residues. Trimming removed 2 bases from V and 0 bases from J, with 5 bases in between. CDR3 DNA: TGCGCCAGCAGCTTCAGTTTGAACACTGAAGCTTTCTTT. Its protein is CASSFSLNTEAFF.

This chain connects TRBV2 to TRBJ2-3; TRBD1 aligns across 8 bases. Germline V lookup: CDR1 SNHLY, CDR2 FYNNEI. The CDR3 is made up of 13 amino acids. V lost 5 bases to trimming and J lost 8 bases; unmatched junction nucleotides: 6. The CDR3 reads CASSWTGMGTQYF. CDR3 DNA: TGTGCCAGCAGTTGGACAGGGATGGGTACGCAGTATTTT.

The chain recombines TRBV7-3 with TRBJ2-3; 8 bases map to TRBD2. The V and J ends lost 6 bases and 3 bases, in that order; junction bases with no gene match: 5. The CDR3 runs 14 residues. Germline loops: CDR1 SGHTA, CDR2 FQGTGA. CDR3 region: CASRFGGATDTQYF. The CDR3 region has the DNA TGTGCCAGCAGATTCGGGGGGGCAACAGATACGCAGTATTTT.

The chain has TRBV7-2 and TRBJ2-1, with 10 bases lining up with TRBD2. The CDR3 covers 17 residues. Germline assignment: CDR1 SGHTA and CDR2 FQGNSA. The J segment lost 3 bases and the V segment lost 5 bases, leaving 10 bases of the junction unmatched. The CDR3 bases are TGTGCCAGCAGCGCCTCCCCCCGACTAGCGGGCTACAATGAGCAGTTCTTC. It is translated as CASSASPRLAGYNEQFF.

The CDR3 sequence: CASREGGDYEQYF. CDR3 DNA: TGTGCCAGCAGGGAGGGGGGGGACTACGAGCAGTACTTC. This chain links TRBV12-3 or TRBV12-4 with TRBJ2-7; TRBD2 might be the D (7 bases). Trimming cost V 6 bases and J 3 bases, with 12 bases left between them. The CDR3 runs 13 residues.

The chain couples TRBV7-2 to TRBJ2-5; D might be TRBD1 (6 bases). CDR3 length: 14 residues. Trimming cost V 2 bases and J 5 bases, with 12 bases left between them. Per the germline V gene, CDR1 is SGHTA and CDR2 is FQGNSA. CDR3 sequence: CASSLNPGVETQYF. The CDR3 nucleotides read TGTGCCAGCAGCTTAAACCCAGGGGTGGAGACCCAGTACTTC.